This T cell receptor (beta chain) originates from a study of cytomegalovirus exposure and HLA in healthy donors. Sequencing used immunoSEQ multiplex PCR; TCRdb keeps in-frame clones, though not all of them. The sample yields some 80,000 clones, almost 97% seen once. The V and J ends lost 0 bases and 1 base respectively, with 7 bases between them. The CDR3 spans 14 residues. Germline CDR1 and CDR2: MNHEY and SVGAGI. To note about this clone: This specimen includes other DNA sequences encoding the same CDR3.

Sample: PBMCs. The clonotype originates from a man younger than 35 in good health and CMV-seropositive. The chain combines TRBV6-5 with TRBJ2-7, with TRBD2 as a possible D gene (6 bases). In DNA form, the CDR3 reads TGTGCCAGCAGTTACTCTGGGGGGTCCTACGAGCAGTACTTC. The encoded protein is CASSYSGGSYEQYF.